These 2 T cell receptor beta chains share one sample of origin, sequenced in a study of cytomegalovirus exposure and HLA in healthy donors. The PCR was carried out with 60 Vbeta primers and 13 Jbeta primers. This table comes from immunoSEQ multiplex PCR, and its TCRdb copy is limited to in-frame clones, with some not included. The sample includes 33,000 or so clones, more than 90% of them seen just once. Sequencing was done on a sample of PBMCs. The origin of the receptors is a woman between 18 and 30 years old in good health and CMV-seronegative.

This clone was observed a handful of times. V and J are TRBV19 and TRBJ2-5; tentative D call: TRBD1 (6 bases). The CDR3 sequence is 15 residues long. The germline V and J ends were trimmed by 3 bases and 6 bases, with 17 bases remaining between them. The V gene's germline CDR1 is LNHDA and CDR2 SQIVND (reference sequence). The CDR3 is CASSIGSGARKTQYF. The CDR3 DNA follows: TGTGCCAGTAGTATCGGGTCAGGGGCTCGGAAGACCCAGTACTTC.

This clone was observed once. The chain employs TRBV19 and TRBJ1-2; D unresolved. The CDR3 covers 14 residues. V shed 3 bases and J shed 3 bases, with 11 bases lying between them. CDR1 is LNHDA and CDR2 is SQIVND in the germline V gene (reference sequence). CDR3 DNA: TGTGCCAGTAGTATCGTAGCGGCGGACTATGGCTACACCTTC. Protein: CASSIVAADYGYTF.